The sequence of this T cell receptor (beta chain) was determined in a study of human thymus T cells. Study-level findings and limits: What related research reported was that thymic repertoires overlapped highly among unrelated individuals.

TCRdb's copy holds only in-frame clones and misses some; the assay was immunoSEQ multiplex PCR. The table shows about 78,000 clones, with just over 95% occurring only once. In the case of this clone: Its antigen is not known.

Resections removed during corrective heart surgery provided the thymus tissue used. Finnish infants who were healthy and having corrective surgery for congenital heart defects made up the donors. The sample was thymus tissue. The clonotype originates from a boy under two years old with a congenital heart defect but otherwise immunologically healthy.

In DNA form, the CDR3 reads TGTGCCAGCAGCCAAGAGGCTCTAGAGCGGGGCTACTACAATGAGCAGTTCTTC. It encodes CASSQEALERGYYNEQFF. V gene TRBV4-2 combines with J gene TRBJ2-1; 7 positions match TRBD2. CDR1 is LGHNA, CDR2 YNFKEQ, per germline. With V trimmed by 0 bases and J by 3 bases, 11 bases remained unmatched. CDR3 size: 18 residues.